Listed here are 30 T cell receptor beta chains from one sample, sequenced in a study of blood T cell repertoires in COVID-19. Assay: immunoSEQ multiplex PCR; the TCRdb copy retains only in-frame clones and omits some. The sample includes more than 250,000 clones, around 92% of them seen just once. Source material: peripheral blood. These receptors came from a man younger than 35 who had recovered from COVID-19.

The chain carries TRBV11-2 and TRBJ2-1; tentative D call: TRBD2 (6 bases). The CDR3 has 15 residues. V shed 1 base and J shed 9 bases, with 16 bases lying between them. Germline V lookup: CDR1 SGHAT, CDR2 FQNNGV. In DNA, the CDR3 is TGTGCCAGCAGCTTAGGGCCGACTAGTTTCGGTGAGCAGTTCTTC. Amino acids: CASSLGPTSFGEQFF.

CDR3 bases: TGTGCCAGCCACGACTATAATGGGGAGCTGTTTTTT. Translating it yields CASHDYNGELFF. The rearrangement joins TRBV7-9 to TRBJ2-2, with D possibly matching TRBD2 (5 bases). CDR1 is SEHNR, CDR2 FQNEAQ, per germline (reference sequence). Trimming took 8 bases from V and 8 from J, leaving 12 bases between them. The CDR3 runs 12 residues.

The V gene is TRBV15, the J gene TRBJ2-1; TRBD1 agrees at 9 bases. CDR1 is LNHNV, CDR2 YYDKDF, per germline (reference sequence). Trimming at V came to 4 bases and at J to 9 bases, leaving 10 bases not matched to a gene. This CDR3 has 15 amino acids. The CDR3 loop is CATSIRDRELGEQFF. CDR3 in DNA: TGTGCCACCAGCATCCGGGACAGGGAGTTGGGTGAGCAGTTCTTC.

As DNA, the CDR3 is TGTGCCAGCAGCGTAGACGGGCAGGGACAAGAGACCCAGTACTTC. Amino acid sequence: CASSVDGQGQETQYF. The rearrangement links TRBV9 to TRBJ2-5, with a tentative D call TRBD1 (5 bases). Germline V gene data show CDR1 as SGDLS and CDR2 as YYNGEE. V lost 0 bases and J 2 bases, leaving 11 bases between the germline ends. CDR3 length: 15 amino acids.

The V gene is TRBV7-8, the J gene TRBJ2-1; D ambiguous. Deletions cut 5 bases from V and 9 bases from J, with 11 bases between. Germline V gene data show CDR1 as SGHVS and CDR2 as FQNEAQ. The CDR3 runs to 12 residues. CDR3 protein: CASSPGQAEQFF. The CDR3 bases are TGTGCCAGCAGCCCCGGTCAAGCTGAGCAGTTCTTC.

This rearrangement joins TRBV15 to TRBJ2-3; 8 positions match TRBD2. Germline V lookup: CDR1 LNHNV, CDR2 YYDKDF (reference sequence). With 0 bases clipped from V and 5 bases from J, the junction kept 4 bases outside the gene matches. The CDR3 is 15 residues long. For the CDR3, the DNA is TGTGCCACCAGCAGAGATGGGCTAGCGGGAGATACGCAGTATTTT. Translating gives CATSRDGLAGDTQYF.

This clone was detected only a few times. The V call is TRBV6-2 or TRBV6-3, the J call TRBJ1-5; D gene uncertain. This CDR3 comprises 14 residues. The germline V gene encodes CDR1 MNHEY and CDR2 SVGEGT. The germline V and J ends were trimmed by 7 bases and 4 bases, with 14 bases remaining between them. The CDR3 sequence: CASNPGSLNQPQHF. The CDR3 DNA sequence: TGTGCCAGCAACCCCGGGAGTTTGAATCAGCCCCAGCATTTT.

The rearrangement links TRBV7-3 to TRBJ2-2, with a tentative D call TRBD2 (6 bases). This CDR3 has 17 residues. V lost 5 bases to trimming and J lost 6 bases, with 22 bases between them. Germline CDR1 and CDR2: SGHTA and FQGTGA. The CDR3 sequence is CASSRGGEAGRSGELFF. CDR3 coding DNA: TGTGCCAGCAGCCGTGGGGGTGAGGCAGGGAGGTCCGGGGAGCTGTTTTTT.

The chain recombines TRBV10-3 with TRBJ2-7; 8 bases agree with TRBD1. Unmatched junction bases numbered 10, after V lost 3 bases and J lost 6 bases. Germline loops: CDR1 ENHRY, CDR2 SYGVKD. The CDR3 covers 15 residues. CDR3 sequence (DNA): TGTGCCATCAGTGAAAGTGGGACAGGTGGAGTCGAGCAGTACTTC. It translates to CAISESGTGGVEQYF.

The chain uses TRBV19 and TRBJ1-5, with 12 nucleotides matching TRBD1. Germline-derived CDR1 and CDR2 are LNHDA and SQIVND (reference sequence). The CDR3 sequence is 16 residues long. Losses at the gene ends were 4 bases for V and 7 bases for J; bases not matched to a gene: 8. This chain's CDR3 is CASSTTPGQGAQPQHF. CDR3 bases: TGTGCCAGTAGTACAACGCCGGGACAGGGGGCACAGCCCCAGCATTTT.

The chain couples TRBV7-3 to TRBJ1-1; D is uncertain. This CDR3 region has 13 residues. V lost 5 bases, J lost 4 bases, and 11 bases lay in between. CDR1 is SGHTA and CDR2 is FQGTGA in the germline V gene. The CDR3 DNA reads as TGTGCCAGCAGCCCATGGGCGGGCACTGAAGCTTTCTTT. Translation: CASSPWAGTEAFF.

The V and J genes are TRBV5-1 and TRBJ2-5, with TRBD2 identical over 12 bases. This CDR3 has 15 residues. Germline CDR1 reads SGHRS; CDR2 reads YFSETQ. Trimming took 3 bases from V and 7 from J; bases not matched to a gene: 7. CDR3 coding DNA: TGCGCCAGCAGCTCCGGGACTAGCGGGTCGGGGACCCAGTACTTC. Translated: CASSSGTSGSGTQYF. The full variable domain, its missing parts supplied by reference TRBV5-1 and TRBJ2-5, is KAGVTQTPRYLIKTRGQQVTLSCSPISGHRSVSWYQQTPGQGLQFLFEYFSETQRNKGNFPGRFSGRQFSNSRSEMNVSTLELGDSALYLCASSSGTSGSGTQYFGPGTRLLVL.

The chain couples TRBV24-1 to TRBJ2-2; no definite D call. There are 15 residues in the CDR3. Deletions cut 5 bases from V and 2 bases from J, with 11 bases between. Germline CDR1 KGHDR, CDR2 SFDVKD. For the CDR3, the DNA is TGTGCCACCAGTGGGTCCGGGTTTAACACCGGGGAGCTGTTTTTT. This encodes CATSGSGFNTGELFF.

The V call is TRBV14, the J call TRBJ1-6; D gene unclear. Germline CDR1 reads SGHDN; CDR2 reads FVKESK. V was shortened by 8 bases and J by 5 bases, with 10 bases between the two germline ends. This CDR3 is 13 amino acids long. CDR3: CASRVGDNSPLHF. The CDR3, as DNA: TGTGCCAGCCGGGTCGGTGATAATTCACCCCTCCACTTT.

The chain combines TRBV11-1 with TRBJ1-1, with 7 nucleotides matching TRBD1. Germline V gives CDR1 SGHAT, CDR2 FQDESV (reference sequence). Germline trimming cut 5 bases from V and 1 base from J; bases unmatched to any gene: 4. CDR3 length: 14 amino acids. As DNA, the CDR3 is TGTGCCAGCAGCCAGACAGGGAGGAACACTGAAGCTTTCTTT. Translated: CASSQTGRNTEAFF.

The chain employs TRBV7-9 and TRBJ1-2; 7 bases are a match to TRBD1. From germline, CDR1 is SEHNR and CDR2 FQNEAQ (reference sequence). The CDR3 is 15 residues long. J gave up 6 bases and V 4 bases, and 11 bases lay outside the gene matches. The CDR3 here is CASSSHSKGANGYTF. The CDR3 region has the DNA TGTGCCAGCAGCTCCCATTCGAAGGGGGCCAATGGCTACACCTTC.

The chain employs TRBV2 and TRBJ2-3, with 11 bases identical to TRBD2. The V segment lost 2 bases and the J segment 2 bases; nucleotides outside the gene matches: 6. Germline CDR1 is SNHLY and CDR2 is FYNNEI. This CDR3 has 17 residues. The CDR3 DNA reads as TGTGCCAGCAGTGAACTACGACTAGCGGGGACCACAGATACGCAGTATTTT. Translating gives CASSELRLAGTTDTQYF. The full variable domain, completed using reference TRBV2 and TRBJ2-3, is EPEVTQTPSHQVTQMGQEVILRCVPISNHLYFYWYRQILGQKVEFLVSFYNNEISEKSEIFDDQFSVERPDGSNFTLKIRSTKLEDSAMYFCASSELRLAGTTDTQYFGPGTRLTVL.

V usage is TRBV6-1 and J usage is TRBJ1-5; perhaps TRBD1 as D (6 bases). This CDR3 spans 13 amino acids. Trimming removed 3 bases from V and 9 bases from J, with 12 bases in between. Looked up from germline, CDR1 is MNHNS and CDR2 is SASEGT. In nucleotides, the CDR3 is TGTGCCAGCAGTGAGGACGGACAGTCGCCCCAGCATTTT. Encoded protein: CASSEDGQSPQHF.

This sequence joins TRBV27 and TRBJ1-1, with D maybe TRBD1 (6 bases). V gave up 2 bases and J gave up 11 bases, with 9 bases separating them. CDR1 and CDR2 from the germline V gene are MNHEY and SMNVEV (reference sequence). This CDR3 spans 11 amino acids. The CDR3 sequence: CASSLGGAAFF. Here the CDR3 DNA reads TGTGCCAGCAGTTTAGGGGGGGCCGCTTTCTTT.

The genes are TRBV7-9 and TRBJ2-2, with TRBD2 as a possible D gene (6 bases). Trimming left V 2 bases short and J 2 bases short, with 15 bases between. CDR3 size: 17 residues. CDR1 is SEHNR, CDR2 FQNEAQ, per germline (reference sequence). CDR3 coding DNA: TGTGCCAGCAGCTTATATCTGAGCGGGTTTAACACCGGGGAGCTGTTTTTT. Residues: CASSLYLSGFNTGELFF.

The chain employs TRBV6-1 and TRBJ1-3; D is possibly TRBD1 (6 bases). Germline V lookup: CDR1 MNHNS, CDR2 SASEGT. V was shortened by 3 bases and J by 4 bases, with 13 bases between the two germline ends. CDR3 length: 15 residues. The CDR3 DNA sequence: TGTGCCAGCAGTGAGTTCAGGGGATGGGGAAACACCATATATTTT. This translates into CASSEFRGWGNTIYF.

This CDR3 is CASSIVGRGNEQYF. In nucleotides, the CDR3 is TGTGCCAGTAGTATAGTAGGTCGGGGGAACGAGCAGTACTTC. V and J are TRBV19 and TRBJ2-7; tentatively, D is TRBD2 (6 bases). The ends were cut back, 1 base at V and 5 bases at J, with 12 bases in the middle. Germline lookup yields CDR1 LNHDA and CDR2 SQIVND (reference sequence). The CDR3 has 14 residues.

V gene TRBV3-1 (or the pseudogene TRBV3-2) combines with J gene TRBJ2-3; D is unresolved. V shed 4 bases and J shed 1 base, with 9 bases lying between them. This CDR3 has 14 amino acids. Germline V CDR1 and CDR2: LGHDT, YNNKEL (reference sequence). The CDR3 DNA follows: TGTGCCAGCAGCCCCATGGCAGGCACAGATACGCAGTATTTT. Protein sequence: CASSPMAGTDTQYF.

V gene TRBV27 combines with J gene TRBJ1-1; 8 bases align to TRBD1. Germline V gene sequence: CDR1 MNHEY, CDR2 SMNVEV (reference sequence). V gave up 6 bases and J gave up 7 bases; unmatched junction bases: 10. The CDR3 contains 14 residues. The CDR3 protein is CASSLGTGGYEAFF. In DNA, the CDR3 is TGTGCCAGCAGCCTTGGGACAGGAGGATATGAAGCTTTCTTT.

This chain uses TRBV5-1 with TRBJ2-7; 11 nucleotides align to TRBD2. The CDR3 totals 15 residues. V shed 3 bases and J 5 bases; nucleotides not matched to a gene: 7. Germline CDR1 reads SGHRS; CDR2 reads YFSETQ. This CDR3 is CASSSPSGGFDEQYF. Written as DNA, the CDR3 is TGCGCCAGCAGCTCCCCTAGCGGGGGGTTTGACGAGCAGTACTTC.

This clone was observed a handful of times. This chain links TRBV10-2 with TRBJ1-2; possible D gene TRBD1, 6 bases. CDR1 is WSHSY and CDR2 is SAAADI in the germline V gene. The CDR3 is made up of 15 amino acids. Trimming cost V 3 bases and J 4 bases, with 15 bases left between them. The CDR3 coding sequence is TGCGCCAGCAGTGATGGTTGGGGGCCAGGCTATGGCTACACCTTC. Translated: CASSDGWGPGYGYTF.

V and J are TRBV6-5 and TRBJ2-7; 11 bases agree with TRBD1. The CDR3 extends over 15 amino acids. Germline CDR1 MNHEY, CDR2 SVGAGI. Trimming cost V 5 bases and J 4 bases; bases outside gene matches: 7. CDR3 region: CASSRTGGSFYEQYF. CDR3 nucleotides: TGTGCCAGCAGTAGGACAGGGGGCTCCTTTTACGAGCAGTACTTC.

The J gene is TRBJ1-4, the V gene TRBV4-1, with D hard to call. Germline values: CDR1 MGHRA, CDR2 YSYEKL. The CDR3 is 13 amino acids. V gave up 8 bases and J gave up 12 bases, with 19 bases separating them. CDR3 in amino acids: CASSAGGMRELFF. In nucleotides, the CDR3 is TGCGCCAGCTCCGCGGGAGGGATGCGAGAACTGTTTTTT.

V is TRBV29-1 and J is TRBJ1-5; 7 bases fit TRBD1. The V segment lost 3 bases and the J segment 4 bases; nucleotides outside the gene matches: 3. Per the germline V gene, CDR1 is SQVTM and CDR2 is ANQGSEA. The CDR3 spans 13 residues. CDR3 in amino acids: CSVELDRNQPQHF. For the CDR3, the DNA is TGCAGCGTTGAGTTGGACAGGAATCAGCCCCAGCATTTT.

The rearrangement joins TRBV6-5 to TRBJ1-1; the match to TRBD1 covers 8 bases. Trimming at V came to 7 bases and at J to 2 bases, leaving 9 bases not matched to a gene. CDR3 size: 15 residues. Germline values: CDR1 MNHEY, CDR2 SVGAGI. This CDR3 reads CASTGQGGGNTEAFF. The CDR3 coding sequence is TGTGCCAGCACTGGACAGGGAGGCGGTAACACTGAAGCTTTCTTT.